This T cell receptor (beta chain) is from a study of sequential checkpoint blockade in melanoma. Background on the study: Randomization was 1:1 between first-line nivolumab→ipilimumab and ipilimumab→nivolumab. After both sequences, patients received maintenance nivolumab.

Treatment given: randomized to nivolumab then ipilimumab (arm A) or the reverse (arm B). None of the patients previously received DNA-damaging chemotherapy. This clone was seen a few times. Looked up from germline, CDR1 is SGHVS and CDR2 is FNYEAQ. Trimming removed 1 base from V and 7 bases from J, with 13 bases in between. The CDR3 covers 14 residues. Generated by immunoSEQ multiplex PCR, the TCRdb table keeps only in-frame clones and is missing some. The sample gives nearly 9,000 clones, around 23% of which show up once; around 15% is in the top ten. This chain links TRBV7-6 with TRBJ1-2; the D gene is possibly TRBD1 (6 bases). Sequencing was performed on tumor tissue (inferred from file names), taken from a patient given nivolumab and ipilimumab in sequence. The source of this sequence is a human donor with melanoma. The CDR3 bases are TGTGCCAGCAGCTTAGAGGGGGTTCGTGGTGGCTACACCTTC. Amino acids: CASSLEGVRGGYTF.